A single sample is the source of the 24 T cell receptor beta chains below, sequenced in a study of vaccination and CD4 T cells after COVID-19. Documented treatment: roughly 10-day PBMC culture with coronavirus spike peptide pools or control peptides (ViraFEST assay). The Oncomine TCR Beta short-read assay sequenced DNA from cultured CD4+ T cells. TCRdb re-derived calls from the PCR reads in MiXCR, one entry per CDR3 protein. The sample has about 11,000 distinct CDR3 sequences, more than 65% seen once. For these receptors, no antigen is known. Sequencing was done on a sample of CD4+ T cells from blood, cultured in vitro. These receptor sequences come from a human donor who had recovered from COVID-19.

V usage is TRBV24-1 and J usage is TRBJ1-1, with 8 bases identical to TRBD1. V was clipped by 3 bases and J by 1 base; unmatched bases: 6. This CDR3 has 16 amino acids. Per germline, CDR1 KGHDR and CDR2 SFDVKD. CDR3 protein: CATSDGTGTGNTEAFF. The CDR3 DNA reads TGTGCCACCAGTGATGGGACCGGGACAGGGAACACTGAAGCTTTCTTT.

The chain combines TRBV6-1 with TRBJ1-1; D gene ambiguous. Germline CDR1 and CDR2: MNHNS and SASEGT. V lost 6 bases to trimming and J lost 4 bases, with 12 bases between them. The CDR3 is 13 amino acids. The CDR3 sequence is CASRSLRGTEAFF. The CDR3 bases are TGTGCCAGCAGAAGCCTGAGAGGCACTGAAGCTTTCTTT.

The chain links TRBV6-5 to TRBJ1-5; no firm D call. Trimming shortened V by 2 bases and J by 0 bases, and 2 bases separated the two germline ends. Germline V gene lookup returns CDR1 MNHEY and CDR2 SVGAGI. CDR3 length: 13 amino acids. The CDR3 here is CASSYDSNQPQHF. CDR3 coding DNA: TGTGCCAGCAGTTACGATAGCAATCAGCCCCAGCATTTT.

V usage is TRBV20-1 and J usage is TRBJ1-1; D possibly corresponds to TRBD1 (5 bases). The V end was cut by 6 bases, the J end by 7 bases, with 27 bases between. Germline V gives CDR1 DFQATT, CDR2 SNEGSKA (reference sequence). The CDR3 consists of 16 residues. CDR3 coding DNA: TGCAGTGCCCCAGTCCTCGGTGGGAGTACTGGGGGTGAAGCTTTCTTT. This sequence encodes CSAPVLGGSTGGEAFF.

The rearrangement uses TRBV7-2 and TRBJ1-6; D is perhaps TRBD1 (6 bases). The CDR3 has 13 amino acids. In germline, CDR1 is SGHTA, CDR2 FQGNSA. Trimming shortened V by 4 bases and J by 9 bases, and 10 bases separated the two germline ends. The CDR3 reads CASSYAGVSPLHF. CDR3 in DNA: TGTGCCAGCAGCTATGCAGGGGTTTCACCCCTCCACTTT.

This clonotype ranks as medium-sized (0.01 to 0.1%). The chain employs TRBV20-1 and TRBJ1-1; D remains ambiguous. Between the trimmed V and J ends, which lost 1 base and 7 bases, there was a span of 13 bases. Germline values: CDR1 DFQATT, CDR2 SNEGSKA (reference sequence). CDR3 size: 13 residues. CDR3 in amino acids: CSARVGGRSEAFF. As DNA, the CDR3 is TGCAGTGCTAGAGTTGGAGGGCGGAGTGAAGCTTTCTTT.

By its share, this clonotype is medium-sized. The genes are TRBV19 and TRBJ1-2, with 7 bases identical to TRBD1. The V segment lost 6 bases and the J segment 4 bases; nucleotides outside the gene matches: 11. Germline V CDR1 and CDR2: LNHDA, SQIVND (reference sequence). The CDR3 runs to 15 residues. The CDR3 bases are TGTGCCAGTAGCTCCACGGGGGCAGGGGGCTATGGCTACACCTTC. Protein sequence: CASSSTGAGGYGYTF.

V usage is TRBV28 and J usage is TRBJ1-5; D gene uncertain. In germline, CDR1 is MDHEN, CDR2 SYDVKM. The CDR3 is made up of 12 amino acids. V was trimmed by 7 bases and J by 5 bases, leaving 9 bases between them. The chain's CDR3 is CASNESDQPQHF. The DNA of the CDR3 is TGTGCCAGCAACGAATCTGATCAGCCCCAGCATTTT.

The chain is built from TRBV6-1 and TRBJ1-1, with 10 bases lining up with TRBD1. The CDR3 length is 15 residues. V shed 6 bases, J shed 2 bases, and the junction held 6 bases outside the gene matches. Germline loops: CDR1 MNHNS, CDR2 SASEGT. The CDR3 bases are TGTGCCAGCAGGGAGGACAGGGGGAAAAACACTGAAGCTTTCTTT. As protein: CASREDRGKNTEAFF.

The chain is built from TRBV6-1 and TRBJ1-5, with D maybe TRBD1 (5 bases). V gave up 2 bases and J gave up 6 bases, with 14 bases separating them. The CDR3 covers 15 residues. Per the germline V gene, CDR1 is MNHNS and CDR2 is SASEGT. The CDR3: CASSERWGPGQPQHF. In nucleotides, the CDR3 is TGTGCCAGCAGTGAAAGGTGGGGACCCGGTCAGCCCCAGCATTTT.

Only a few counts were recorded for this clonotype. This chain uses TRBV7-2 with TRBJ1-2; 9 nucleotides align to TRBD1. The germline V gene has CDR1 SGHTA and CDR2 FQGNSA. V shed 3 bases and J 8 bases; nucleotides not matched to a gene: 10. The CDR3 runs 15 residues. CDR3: CASSFSGTGSRGYTF. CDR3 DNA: TGTGCCAGCAGCTTCTCCGGGACAGGGTCTCGAGGCTACACCTTC.

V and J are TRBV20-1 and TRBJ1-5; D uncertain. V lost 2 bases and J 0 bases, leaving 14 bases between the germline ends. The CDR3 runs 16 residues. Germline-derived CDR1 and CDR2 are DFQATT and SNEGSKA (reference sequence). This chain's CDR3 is CSARRLGADSNQPQHF. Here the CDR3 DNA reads TGCAGTGCTAGAAGGCTGGGCGCGGATAGCAATCAGCCCCAGCATTTT.

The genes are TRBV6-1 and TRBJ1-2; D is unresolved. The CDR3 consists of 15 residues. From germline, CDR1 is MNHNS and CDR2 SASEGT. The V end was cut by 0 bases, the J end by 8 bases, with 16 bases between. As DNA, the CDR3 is TGTGCCAGCAGTGAAGCCGGACGTGGTTCGGTCGGCTACACCTTC. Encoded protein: CASSEAGRGSVGYTF.

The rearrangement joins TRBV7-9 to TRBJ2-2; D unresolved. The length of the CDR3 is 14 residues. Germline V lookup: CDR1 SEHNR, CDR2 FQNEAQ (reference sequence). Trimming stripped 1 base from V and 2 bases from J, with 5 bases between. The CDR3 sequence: CASSLGANTGELFF. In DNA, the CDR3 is TGTGCCAGCAGCTTAGGGGCCAACACCGGGGAGCTGTTTTTT.

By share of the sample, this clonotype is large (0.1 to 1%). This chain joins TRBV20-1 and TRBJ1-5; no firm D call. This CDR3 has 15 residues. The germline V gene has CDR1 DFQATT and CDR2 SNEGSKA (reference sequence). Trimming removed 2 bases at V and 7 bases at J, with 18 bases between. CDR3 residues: CSARSDGTLGQPQHF. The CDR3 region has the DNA TGCAGTGCTAGATCCGACGGAACCCTCGGGCAGCCCCAGCATTTT.

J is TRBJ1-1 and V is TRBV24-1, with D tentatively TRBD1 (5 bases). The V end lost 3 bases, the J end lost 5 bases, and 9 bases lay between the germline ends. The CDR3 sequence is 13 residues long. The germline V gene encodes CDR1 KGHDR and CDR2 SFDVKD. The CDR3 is CATSDQGWTEAFF. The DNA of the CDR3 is TGTGCCACCAGTGATCAGGGATGGACTGAAGCTTTCTTT.

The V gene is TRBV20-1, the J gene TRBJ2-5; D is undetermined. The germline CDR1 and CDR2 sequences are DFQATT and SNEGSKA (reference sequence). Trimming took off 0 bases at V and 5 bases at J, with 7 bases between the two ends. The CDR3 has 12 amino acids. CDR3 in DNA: TGCAGTGCTAGAGATCGTAGGGAGACCCAGTACTTC. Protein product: CSARDRRETQYF.

The CDR3: CSASMISSYNSPLHF. CDR3 nucleotide sequence: TGCAGTGCTAGTATGATAAGCTCCTATAATTCACCCCTCCACTTT. The V and J genes are TRBV20-1 and TRBJ1-6; D remains unclear. CDR1 DFQATT and CDR2 SNEGSKA come from the germline V gene (reference sequence). There are 15 residues in the CDR3. V dropped 3 bases and J dropped 0 bases, with 9 bases sitting between them.

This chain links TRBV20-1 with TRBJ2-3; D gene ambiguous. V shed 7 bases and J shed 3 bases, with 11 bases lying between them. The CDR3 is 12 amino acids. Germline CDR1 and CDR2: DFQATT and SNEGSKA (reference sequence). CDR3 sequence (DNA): TGCAGTGTACGTGGACGGACAGATACGCAGTATTTT. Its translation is CSVRGRTDTQYF.

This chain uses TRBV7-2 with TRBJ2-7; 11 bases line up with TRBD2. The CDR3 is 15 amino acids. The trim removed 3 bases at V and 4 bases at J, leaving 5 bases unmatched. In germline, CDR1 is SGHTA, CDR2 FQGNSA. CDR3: CASSFFTSGSYEQYF. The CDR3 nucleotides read TGTGCCAGCAGCTTCTTTACTAGCGGGAGTTACGAGCAGTACTTC.

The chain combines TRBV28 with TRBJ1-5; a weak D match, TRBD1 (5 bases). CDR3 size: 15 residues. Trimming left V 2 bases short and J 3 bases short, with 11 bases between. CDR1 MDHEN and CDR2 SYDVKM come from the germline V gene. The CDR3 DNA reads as TGTGCCAGCAGTTTAAGCGGGGCCTTCAATCAGCCCCAGCATTTT. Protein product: CASSLSGAFNQPQHF.

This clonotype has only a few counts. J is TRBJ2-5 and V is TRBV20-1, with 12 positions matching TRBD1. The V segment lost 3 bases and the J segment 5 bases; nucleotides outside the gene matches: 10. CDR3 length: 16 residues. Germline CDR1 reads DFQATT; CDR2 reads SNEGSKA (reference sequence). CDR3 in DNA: TGCAGTGCTAGGGGGATCCGGGACAGGGGGCCCGAGACCCAGTACTTC. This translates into CSARGIRDRGPETQYF.

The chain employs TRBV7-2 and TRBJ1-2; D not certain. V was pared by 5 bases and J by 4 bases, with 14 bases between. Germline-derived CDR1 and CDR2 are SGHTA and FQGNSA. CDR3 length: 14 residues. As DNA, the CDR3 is TGTGCCAGCAGCAGTGGACCATTAGTCTATGGCTACACCTTC. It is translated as CASSSGPLVYGYTF.

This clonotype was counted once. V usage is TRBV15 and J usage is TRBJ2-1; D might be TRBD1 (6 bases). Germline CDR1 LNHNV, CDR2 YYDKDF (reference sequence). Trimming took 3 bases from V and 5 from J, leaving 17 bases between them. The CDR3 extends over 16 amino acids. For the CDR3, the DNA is TGTGCCACCAGCAGGCTCGTTACAGGGTCCCACAATGAGCAGTTCTTC. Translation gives CATSRLVTGSHNEQFF.